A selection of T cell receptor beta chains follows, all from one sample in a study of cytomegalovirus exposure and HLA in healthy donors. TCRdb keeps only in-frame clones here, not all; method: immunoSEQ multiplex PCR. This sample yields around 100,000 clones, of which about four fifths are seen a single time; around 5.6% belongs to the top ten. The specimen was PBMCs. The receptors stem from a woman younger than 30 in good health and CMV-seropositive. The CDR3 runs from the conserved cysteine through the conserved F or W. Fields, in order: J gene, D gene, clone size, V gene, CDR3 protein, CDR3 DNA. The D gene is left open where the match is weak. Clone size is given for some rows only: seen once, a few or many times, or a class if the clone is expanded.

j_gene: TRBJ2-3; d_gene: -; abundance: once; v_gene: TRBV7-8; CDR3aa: CASSLAYGGISTDTQYF; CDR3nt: TGTGCCAGCAGCTTAGCCTACGGGGGAATAAGCACAGATACGCAGTATTTT
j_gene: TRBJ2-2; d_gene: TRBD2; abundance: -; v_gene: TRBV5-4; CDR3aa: CASSISTSGSTGELFF; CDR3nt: TGTGCCAGCAGCATATCGACTAGCGGGAGTACCGGGGAGCTGTTTTTT
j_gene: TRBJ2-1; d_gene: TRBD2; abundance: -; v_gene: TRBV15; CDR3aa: CATSRGPGLAGGSSYNEQFF; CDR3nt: TGTGCCACCAGCAGAGGTCCGGGACTAGCGGGAGGGAGCTCCTACAATGAGCAGTTCTTC
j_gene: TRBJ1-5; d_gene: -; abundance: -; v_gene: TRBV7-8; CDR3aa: CASSPNRANQPQHF; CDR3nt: TGTGCCAGCAGCCCCAACAGGGCGAATCAGCCCCAGCATTTT
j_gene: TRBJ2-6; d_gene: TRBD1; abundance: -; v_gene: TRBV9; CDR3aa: CASSVGGQKFSGANVLTF; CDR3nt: TGTGCCAGCAGCGTAGGGGGACAGAAATTCTCTGGGGCCAACGTCCTGACTTTC
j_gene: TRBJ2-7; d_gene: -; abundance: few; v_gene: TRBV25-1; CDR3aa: CASSESQGAYEQYF; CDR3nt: TGTGCCAGCAGTGAATCGCAGGGCGCCTACGAGCAGTACTTC
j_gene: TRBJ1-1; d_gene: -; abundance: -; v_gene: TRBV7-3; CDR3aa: CASSSQGNTEAFF; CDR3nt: TGTGCCAGCAGCTCTCAGGGGAACACTGAAGCTTTCTTT
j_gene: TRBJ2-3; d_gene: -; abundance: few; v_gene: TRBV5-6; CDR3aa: CASSKRAKQYF; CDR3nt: TGTGCCAGCAGCAAGCGTGCCAAGCAGTATTTT
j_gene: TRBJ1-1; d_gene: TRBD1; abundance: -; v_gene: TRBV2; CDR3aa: CATQWPQGAMNTEAFF; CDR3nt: TGTGCCACCCAGTGGCCCCAGGGGGCGATGAACACTGAAGCTTTCTTT
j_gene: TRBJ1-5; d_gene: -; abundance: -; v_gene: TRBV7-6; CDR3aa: CASSFAGTHQPQHF; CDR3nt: TGTGCCAGCAGCTTTGCGGGGACCCATCAGCCCCAGCATTTT
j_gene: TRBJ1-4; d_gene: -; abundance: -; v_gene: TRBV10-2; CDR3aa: CASRATRDDEKLFF; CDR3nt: TGCGCCAGCAGGGCCACGCGGGACGATGAAAAACTGTTTTTT
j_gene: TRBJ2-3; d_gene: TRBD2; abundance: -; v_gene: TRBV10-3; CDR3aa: CAISDSGLVTDTQYF; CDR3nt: TGTGCCATCAGTGACTCGGGACTAGTTACCGATACGCAGTATTTT
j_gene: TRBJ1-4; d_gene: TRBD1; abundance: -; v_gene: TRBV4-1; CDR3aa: CASSQIEQGLSEKLFF; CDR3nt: TGCGCCAGCAGCCAGATCGAACAGGGGTTGAGTGAAAAACTGTTTTTT
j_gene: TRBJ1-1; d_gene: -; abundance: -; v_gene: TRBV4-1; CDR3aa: CASSQDGGRVTEAFF; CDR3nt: TGCGCCAGCAGCCAAGATGGAGGTCGGGTCACTGAAGCTTTCTTT
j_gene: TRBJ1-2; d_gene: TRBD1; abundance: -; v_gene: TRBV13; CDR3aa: CASSLGRGAYGYTF; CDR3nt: TGTGCCAGCAGCTTAGGCAGGGGGGCGTATGGCTACACCTTC
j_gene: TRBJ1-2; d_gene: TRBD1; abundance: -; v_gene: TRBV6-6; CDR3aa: CASSSSGQLNYGYTF; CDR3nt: TGTGCCAGCAGTAGCTCGGGACAGCTAAACTATGGCTACACCTTC
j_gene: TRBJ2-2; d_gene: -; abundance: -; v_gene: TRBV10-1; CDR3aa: CASSAESGELFF; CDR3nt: TGCGCCAGCAGTGCCGAGTCCGGGGAGCTGTTTTTT
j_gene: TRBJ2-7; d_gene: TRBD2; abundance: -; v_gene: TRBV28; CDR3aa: CASRTGTRIYEQYF; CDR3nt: TGTGCCAGCAGAACCGGGACTAGGATCTACGAGCAGTACTTC
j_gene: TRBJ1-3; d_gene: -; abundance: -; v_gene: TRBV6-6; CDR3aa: CASSWTEINTIYF; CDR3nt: TGTGCCAGCAGTTGGACAGAGATAAACACCATATATTTT
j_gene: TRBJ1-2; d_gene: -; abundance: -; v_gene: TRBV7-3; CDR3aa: CASSPGEDYGYTF; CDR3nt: TGTGCCAGCAGCCCGGGGGAGGACTATGGCTACACCTTC
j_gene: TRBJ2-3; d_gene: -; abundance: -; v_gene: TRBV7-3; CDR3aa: CASSQNQGDTQYF; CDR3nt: TGTGCCAGCAGCCAAAACCAGGGGGATACGCAGTATTTT
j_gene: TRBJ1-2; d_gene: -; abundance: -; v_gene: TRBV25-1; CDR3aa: CASSVSGEGYTF; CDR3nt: TGTGCCAGCAGTGTTTCCGGGGAGGGCTACACCTTC
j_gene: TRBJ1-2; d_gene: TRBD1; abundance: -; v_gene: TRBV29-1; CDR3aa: CSVGDRGAYGYTF; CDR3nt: TGCAGCGTTGGGGACAGGGGCGCCTATGGCTACACCTTC
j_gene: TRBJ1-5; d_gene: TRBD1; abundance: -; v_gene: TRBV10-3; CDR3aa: CAIRASDRGNQPQHF; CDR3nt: TGTGCCATCAGAGCGTCGGACAGGGGGAATCAGCCCCAGCATTTT
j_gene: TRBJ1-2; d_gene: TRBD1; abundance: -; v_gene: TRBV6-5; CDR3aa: CASSYLTGGGYGYTF; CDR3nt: TGTGCCAGCAGTTATCTGACAGGGGGCGGCTATGGCTACACCTTC
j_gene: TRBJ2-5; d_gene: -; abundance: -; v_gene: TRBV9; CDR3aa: CASSSLGLGETQYF; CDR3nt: TGTGCCAGCAGCTCGCTAGGCCTGGGAGAGACCCAGTACTTC
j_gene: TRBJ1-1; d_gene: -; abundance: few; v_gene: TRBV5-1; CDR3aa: CASSLAIATEAFF; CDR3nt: TGCGCCAGCAGCTTGGCCATCGCGACTGAAGCTTTCTTT
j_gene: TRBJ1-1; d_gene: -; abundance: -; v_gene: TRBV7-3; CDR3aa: CASSLTHSGTEAFF; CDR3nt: TGTGCCAGCAGCTTAACACACTCGGGCACTGAAGCTTTCTTT
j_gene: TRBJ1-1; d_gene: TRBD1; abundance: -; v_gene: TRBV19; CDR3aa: CASSLQGMNTEAFF; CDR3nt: TGTGCCAGTAGTCTACAGGGGATGAACACTGAAGCTTTCTTT
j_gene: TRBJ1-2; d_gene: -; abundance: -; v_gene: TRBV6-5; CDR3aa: CASSYGLRGYGYTF; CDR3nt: TGTGCCAGCAGTTACGGGTTGAGAGGCTATGGCTACACCTTC
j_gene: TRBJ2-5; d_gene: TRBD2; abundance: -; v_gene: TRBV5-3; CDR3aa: CARSEGSGGKQETQYF; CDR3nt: TGTGCCAGATCTGAGGGTAGCGGGGGAAAGCAAGAGACCCAGTACTTC
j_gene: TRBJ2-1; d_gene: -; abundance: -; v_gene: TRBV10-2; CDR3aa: CASSDRTYNEQFF; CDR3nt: TGCGCCAGCAGTGACAGGACCTACAATGAGCAGTTCTTC
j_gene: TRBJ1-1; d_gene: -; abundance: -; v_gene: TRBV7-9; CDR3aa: CASSLGNTGPTEAFF; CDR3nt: TGTGCCAGCAGCTTAGGCAACACAGGGCCCACTGAAGCTTTCTTT
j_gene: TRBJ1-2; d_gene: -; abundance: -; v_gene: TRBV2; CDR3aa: CASSETGKESYTF; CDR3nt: TGTGCCAGCAGTGAAACGGGGAAGGAGAGCTACACCTTC
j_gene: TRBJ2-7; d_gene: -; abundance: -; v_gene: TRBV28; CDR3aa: CASSFVFTGESYEQYF; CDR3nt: TGTGCCAGCAGTTTCGTTTTCACGGGGGAAAGCTACGAGCAGTACTTC